This is a list of T cell receptor beta chains from one sample in a study of breast tumors, draining lymph nodes, adjacent tissues. MiXCR was run by TCRdb on the multiplex PCR reads, yielding one entry per CDR3 protein. Altogether around 250,000 distinct CDR3 sequences are present, roughly a third being singletons, with the ten largest covering under 4.5%. The specimen was axillary lymph node tissue. All receptors derive from a female donor with breast cancer. Some clones in this sample may be carry-over from other donors' samples. CDR3s include the opening cysteine and the closing phenylalanine or tryptophan. Fields, in order: clone size, V gene, D gene, J gene, CDR3 DNA, CDR3 protein. A D gene is named only where the DNA matches it firmly. Clone sizes are given selectively: once, few, many, or a class where the clone is expanded.

size: many
V: TRBV12-3/TRBV12-4
D: NA
J: TRBJ2-5
DNA: TGTGCCAGCAGTTTAGGGGGCATCCTGCAACAAGAGACCCAGTACTTC
CDR3: CASSLGGILQQETQYF

size: NA
V: TRBV7-3
D: TRBD2
J: TRBJ2-1
DNA: TGTGCCAGCGGAATAGCGGGGGAGCAGTTCTTC
CDR3: CASGIAGEQFF

size: NA
V: TRBV7-2
D: TRBD1
J: TRBJ1-2
DNA: TGTGCCAGCAGCTCCCCGGGACAGGGGGCGCTTGAGTCGGACTATGGCTACACCTTC
CDR3: CASSSPGQGALESDYGYTF

size: NA
V: TRBV3-1
D: TRBD2
J: TRBJ2-7
DNA: TGTGCCAGCAGCGCAGGGAGCGGGAGGCCGCAGTACTTC
CDR3: CASSAGSGRPQYF

size: few
V: TRBV6-1
D: TRBD2
J: TRBJ2-7
DNA: TGTGCCAGCAGTGATATAACGGGACTAGTTGACGACGAGCAGTACTTC
CDR3: CASSDITGLVDDEQYF

size: few
V: TRBV20-1
D: TRBD1
J: TRBJ2-4
DNA: TGCAGTGCTGGACAGGGAAACATTCAGTCCTTC
CDR3: CSAGQGNIQSF

size: NA
V: TRBV2
D: NA
J: TRBJ1-5
DNA: TGTGCCACCAGTTCCCCTGGGGGCTTAGCTAGCAATCAGCCCCAGCATTTT
CDR3: CATSSPGGLASNQPQHF

size: many
V: TRBV6-1
D: TRBD2
J: TRBJ2-5
DNA: TGTGCCAGCAACTTAGCGGGGGGGAGGGAGACCCAGTACTTC
CDR3: CASNLAGGRETQYF

size: few
V: TRBV5-1
D: NA
J: TRBJ2-5
DNA: TGCGCCAGTGGCCCCGGACAGCACCAAGAGACCCAGTACTTC
CDR3: CASGPGQHQETQYF

size: many
V: TRBV24-1
D: TRBD1
J: TRBJ2-5
DNA: TGTGCCACCAGTGATTCGCGTACGCCGGGACAGGACCAAGAGACCCAGTACTTC
CDR3: CATSDSRTPGQDQETQYF

size: NA
V: TRBV7-3
D: NA
J: TRBJ2-5
DNA: TGTGCCAGCAGCTTAAGGCAGACCCAGTACTTC
CDR3: CASSLRQTQYF

size: many
V: TRBV6-5
D: TRBD2
J: TRBJ2-3
DNA: TGTGCGTCTCGTCTAGCGGGCACAGATACGCAGTATTTT
CDR3: CASRLAGTDTQYF

size: many
V: TRBV2
D: NA
J: TRBJ2-1
DNA: TGTGCCAGCAGACCAGAACTAGCCCCCAATGAGCAGTTCTTC
CDR3: CASRPELAPNEQFF

size: many
V: TRBV20-1
D: TRBD1
J: TRBJ1-2
DNA: TGCAGTGCTCCCGGGACAGGGACGAACTATGGCTACACCTTC
CDR3: CSAPGTGTNYGYTF

size: many
V: TRBV2
D: TRBD1
J: TRBJ2-7
DNA: TGTGCCAGCAGTCTTACAGGGGGCTCCTCCTACGAGCAGTACTTC
CDR3: CASSLTGGSSYEQYF

size: many
V: TRBV7-2
D: TRBD2
J: TRBJ2-7
DNA: TGTGCCAGCAGCTCCCCCGGAGCGGGAGAACGCGAGCAGTACTTC
CDR3: CASSSPGAGEREQYF

size: many
V: TRBV11-2
D: TRBD1
J: TRBJ1-2
DNA: TGTGCCAGCAGCTTAGGACAGGGGGCGGGAGGCTACACCTTC
CDR3: CASSLGQGAGGYTF

size: NA
V: TRBV20-1
D: TRBD1
J: TRBJ2-6
DNA: TGCAGTGCTAGACAGGGGGCCAACGTCCTAACTTTC
CDR3: CSARQGANVLTF

size: NA
V: TRBV11-1
D: NA
J: TRBJ1-4
DNA: TGTGCCAGCCCTCCGGAAAAACTGTTTTTT
CDR3: CASPPEKLFF

size: few
V: TRBV5-8
D: NA
J: TRBJ2-3
DNA: TGTGCCAGCAGCTTCCGGGTTTCAAGCACAGATACGCAGTATTTT
CDR3: CASSFRVSSTDTQYF

size: NA
V: TRBV3-1
D: NA
J: TRBJ2-5
DNA: TGTGCCAGCAGCCAAGGTATGGCCGGTGGGACCCAGTACTTC
CDR3: CASSQGMAGGTQYF

size: many
V: TRBV20-1
D: TRBD1
J: TRBJ1-4
DNA: TGCAGTGCGGAGGGGGACAGGAGGGATGAAAAACTGTTTTTT
CDR3: CSAEGDRRDEKLFF

size: many
V: TRBV6-4
D: TRBD2
J: TRBJ2-2
DNA: TGTGCCAGCAGGACCAAGCGGGAGGGTAACGGGGAGCTGTTTTTT
CDR3: CASRTKREGNGELFF

size: many
V: TRBV12-3/TRBV12-4
D: TRBD1
J: TRBJ1-5
DNA: TGTGCCAGCAGCCGACCAGCCGACAGGGGGCTGTTAAATCAGCCCCAGCATTTT
CDR3: CASSRPADRGLLNQPQHF

size: many
V: TRBV5-1
D: TRBD2
J: TRBJ2-5
DNA: TGCGCCAGCAGCGGTTTCGGGGGGGATCAAGAGACCCAGTACTTC
CDR3: CASSGFGGDQETQYF

size: NA
V: TRBV15
D: NA
J: TRBJ1-2
DNA: TGTGCCACCAGCAGTTACGCGGGCAGGGACTATGGCTACACCTTC
CDR3: CATSSYAGRDYGYTF

size: many
V: TRBV6-6
D: NA
J: TRBJ2-6
DNA: TGTGCCAGCAGAACCCCCGTGGGGGCCAACGTCCTGACTTTC
CDR3: CASRTPVGANVLTF

size: many
V: TRBV20-1
D: NA
J: TRBJ2-3
DNA: TGCAGTGCCTTTCTCACGGGTCGGGCAGATACGCAGTATTTT
CDR3: CSAFLTGRADTQYF

size: NA
V: TRBV19
D: NA
J: TRBJ2-7
DNA: TGTGCCAGTAGTATCGGGACAACGGCTTCCTACGAGCAGTACTTC
CDR3: CASSIGTTASYEQYF

size: NA
V: TRBV5-8
D: NA
J: TRBJ1-1
DNA: TGTGCCAGCAGCTTGTATGGGGCGGACACTGAAGCTTTCTTT
CDR3: CASSLYGADTEAFF

size: many
V: TRBV9
D: NA
J: TRBJ2-5
DNA: TGTGCCAGCAGCGCCACGTTGGGGGTGGGGACCCAGTCCTTC
CDR3: CASSATLGVGTQSF

size: many
V: TRBV5-4
D: TRBD1
J: TRBJ2-1
DNA: TGTGCCAGCAGCAAGATCACCGGGACAGGGGACAATGAGCAGTTCTTC
CDR3: CASSKITGTGDNEQFF

size: many
V: TRBV15
D: NA
J: TRBJ2-1
DNA: TGTGCCACCAGCAGAGCGGTGGGGATTACCTACAATGAGCAGTTCTTC
CDR3: CATSRAVGITYNEQFF

size: NA
V: TRBV20-1
D: TRBD2
J: TRBJ2-7
DNA: TGCAGTGCTCAAACTAGCGGTCGCTACGAGCAGTACTTC
CDR3: CSAQTSGRYEQYF

size: many
V: TRBV20-1
D: NA
J: TRBJ1-6
DNA: TGCAGTGCTAGAGTCCCCCTGACAGCCGGGAGCTCCTATAATTCACCCCTCCACTTT
CDR3: CSARVPLTAGSSYNSPLHF

size: many
V: TRBV5-5
D: NA
J: TRBJ1-2
DNA: TGTGCCAGCAGCTTAGGTGGGACCACCTTCGGCTATGGCTACACCTTC
CDR3: CASSLGGTTFGYGYTF

size: many
V: TRBV20-1
D: NA
J: TRBJ1-3
DNA: TGCAGTGCTAAGCAGGGCTCTGGAAACACCATATATTTT
CDR3: CSAKQGSGNTIYF

size: NA
V: TRBV25-1
D: NA
J: TRBJ1-2
DNA: TGTGCCAGCCCCGTGGGGGTTGGTGGCTACACCTTC
CDR3: CASPVGVGGYTF

size: NA
V: TRBV2
D: NA
J: TRBJ2-7
DNA: TGTGCCAGCAGTCTCATAGCTGATGGCGAGCAGTACTTC
CDR3: CASSLIADGEQYF

size: many
V: TRBV29-1
D: TRBD1
J: TRBJ2-2
DNA: TGCAGCGTTGAAAAGACAGGGCATGGGACCGGGGAGCTGTTTTTT
CDR3: CSVEKTGHGTGELFF

size: few
V: TRBV6-1
D: TRBD2
J: TRBJ2-1
DNA: TGTGCCAGCAGCGAGGGTAGGACGGGGGGACAGTTCTTC
CDR3: CASSEGRTGGQFF

size: NA
V: TRBV20-1
D: NA
J: TRBJ1-5
DNA: TGCAGTGCTAGAGATGTGATGCAGTTCAGTTGCAATCAGCCCCAGCATTTT
CDR3: CSARDVMQFSCNQPQHF

size: many
V: TRBV7-2
D: NA
J: TRBJ2-7
DNA: TGTGCCAGCAGCGACAGTGGCATCCGAGCCTACGAGCAGTACTTC
CDR3: CASSDSGIRAYEQYF

size: NA
V: TRBV4-3
D: TRBD1
J: TRBJ1-3
DNA: TGCGCCAGCAGCACGGGACAGGGAGCTGGAAACACCATATATTTT
CDR3: CASSTGQGAGNTIYF

size: many
V: TRBV2
D: NA
J: TRBJ2-7
DNA: TGTGCCAGCAGTGACCGGGACGGTCCATACGAGCAGTACTTC
CDR3: CASSDRDGPYEQYF

size: many
V: TRBV19
D: TRBD2
J: TRBJ2-3
DNA: TGTGCCAGTAAAACGGGGGGGCGGGGTACGCAGTATTTT
CDR3: CASKTGGRGTQYF

size: many
V: TRBV7-2
D: NA
J: TRBJ2-1
DNA: TGTGCCAGCAGCTTAGCGTTCGGGGAGCAGTTCTTC
CDR3: CASSLAFGEQFF

size: many
V: TRBV5-6
D: NA
J: TRBJ2-5
DNA: TGTGCCAGCAGCTGGAGGGTTTTGGGAGAGACCCAGTACTTC
CDR3: CASSWRVLGETQYF

size: NA
V: TRBV10-3
D: TRBD1
J: TRBJ2-7
DNA: TGTGCCACTGGACAGGGGATCTACGAGCAGTACTTC
CDR3: CATGQGIYEQYF

size: few
V: TRBV3-1
D: NA
J: TRBJ1-2
DNA: TGTGCCAGCAGCCAGTTTCAGGGCTATGGCTACACCTTC
CDR3: CASSQFQGYGYTF

size: NA
V: TRBV20-1
D: NA
J: TRBJ2-3
DNA: TGCAGTGCTAGAGAGACAGATACGCAGTATTTT
CDR3: CSARETDTQYF